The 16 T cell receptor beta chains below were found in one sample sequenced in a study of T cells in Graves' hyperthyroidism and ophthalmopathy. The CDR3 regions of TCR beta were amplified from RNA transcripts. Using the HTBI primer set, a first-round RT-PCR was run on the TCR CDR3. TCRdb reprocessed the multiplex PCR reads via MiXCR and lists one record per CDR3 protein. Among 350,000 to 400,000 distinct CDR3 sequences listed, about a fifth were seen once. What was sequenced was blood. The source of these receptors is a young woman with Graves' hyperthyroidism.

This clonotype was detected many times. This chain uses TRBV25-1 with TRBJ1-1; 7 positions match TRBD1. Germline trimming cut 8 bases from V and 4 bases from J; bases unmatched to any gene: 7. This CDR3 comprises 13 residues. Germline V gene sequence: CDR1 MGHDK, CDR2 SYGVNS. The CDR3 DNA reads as TGTGCCAGCTCGTCGACAGGGACCACTGAAGCTTTCTTT. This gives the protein CASSSTGTTEAFF.

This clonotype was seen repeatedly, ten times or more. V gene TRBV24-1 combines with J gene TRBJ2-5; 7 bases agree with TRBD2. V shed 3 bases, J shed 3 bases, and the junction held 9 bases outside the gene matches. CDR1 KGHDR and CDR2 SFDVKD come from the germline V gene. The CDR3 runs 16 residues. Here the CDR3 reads CATSDRGNAGEETQYF. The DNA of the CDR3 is TGTGCCACCAGTGATCGGGGGAACGCGGGAGAAGAGACCCAGTACTTC.

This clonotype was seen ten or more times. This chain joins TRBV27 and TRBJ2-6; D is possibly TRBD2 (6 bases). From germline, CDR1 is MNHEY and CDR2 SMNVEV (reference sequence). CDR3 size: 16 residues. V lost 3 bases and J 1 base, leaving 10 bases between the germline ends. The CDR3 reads CASSFRGTSGANVLTF. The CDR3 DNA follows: TGTGCCAGCAGTTTCCGTGGGACTTCTGGGGCCAACGTCCTGACTTTC.

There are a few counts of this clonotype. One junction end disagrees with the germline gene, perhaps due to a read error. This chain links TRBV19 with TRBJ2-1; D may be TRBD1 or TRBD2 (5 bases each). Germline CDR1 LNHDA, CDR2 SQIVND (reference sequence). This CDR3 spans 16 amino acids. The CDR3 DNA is TGTGCCAGTAGTAGAGTGTGGGGGAGCTCCTACAATGAGAAGTTCTTC. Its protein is CASSRVWGSSYNEKFF.

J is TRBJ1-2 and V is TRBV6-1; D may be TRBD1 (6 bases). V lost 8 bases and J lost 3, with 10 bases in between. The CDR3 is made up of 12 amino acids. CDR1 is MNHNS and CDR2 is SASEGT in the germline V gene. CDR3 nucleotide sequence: TGTGCCAGCGCAGGGGCGGACTATGGCTACACCTTC. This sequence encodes CASAGADYGYTF.

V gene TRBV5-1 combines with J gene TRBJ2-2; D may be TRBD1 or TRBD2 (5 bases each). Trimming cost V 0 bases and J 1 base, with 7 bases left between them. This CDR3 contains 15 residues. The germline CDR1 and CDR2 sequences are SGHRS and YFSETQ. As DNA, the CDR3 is TGCGCCAGCAGCTTGGGGGACGTGAACACCGGGGAGCTGTTTTTT. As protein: CASSLGDVNTGELFF.

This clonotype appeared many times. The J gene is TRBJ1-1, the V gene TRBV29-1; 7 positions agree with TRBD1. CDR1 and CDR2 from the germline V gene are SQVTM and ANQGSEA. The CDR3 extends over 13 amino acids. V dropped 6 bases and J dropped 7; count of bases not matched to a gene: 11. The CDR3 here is CSVVWSRQGEAFF. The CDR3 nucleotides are TGCAGCGTGGTATGGTCGCGACAGGGTGAAGCTTTCTTT.

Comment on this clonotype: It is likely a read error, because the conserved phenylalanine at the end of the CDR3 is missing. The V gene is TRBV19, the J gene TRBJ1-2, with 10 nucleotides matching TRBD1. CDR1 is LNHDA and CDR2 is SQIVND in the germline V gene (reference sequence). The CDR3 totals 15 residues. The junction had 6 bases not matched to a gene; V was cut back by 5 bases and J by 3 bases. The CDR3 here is CASSDPGQGYYGYTL. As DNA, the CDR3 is TGTGCCAGTAGTGACCCGGGACAGGGGTACTATGGCTACACCCTC.

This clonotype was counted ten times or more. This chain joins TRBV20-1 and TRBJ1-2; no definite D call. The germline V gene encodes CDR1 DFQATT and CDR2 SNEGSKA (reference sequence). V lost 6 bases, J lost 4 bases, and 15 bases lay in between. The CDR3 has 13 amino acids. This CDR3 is CSAYSTAPYGYTF. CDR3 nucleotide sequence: TGCAGTGCCTACTCAACAGCCCCCTATGGCTACACCTTC.

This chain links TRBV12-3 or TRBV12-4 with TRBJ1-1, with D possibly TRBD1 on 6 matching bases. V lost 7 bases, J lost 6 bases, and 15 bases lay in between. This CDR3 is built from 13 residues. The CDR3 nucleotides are TGTGCCAGCACCACAGGGAGGAGGGCTGAAGCTTTCTTT. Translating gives CASTTGRRAEAFF.

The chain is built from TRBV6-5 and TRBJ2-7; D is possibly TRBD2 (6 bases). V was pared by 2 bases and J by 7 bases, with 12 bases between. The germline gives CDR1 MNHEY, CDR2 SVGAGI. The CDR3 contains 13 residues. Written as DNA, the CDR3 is TGTGCCAGCAGTTACGGAGGGTTGGAGGAGCAGTACTTC. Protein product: CASSYGGLEEQYF.

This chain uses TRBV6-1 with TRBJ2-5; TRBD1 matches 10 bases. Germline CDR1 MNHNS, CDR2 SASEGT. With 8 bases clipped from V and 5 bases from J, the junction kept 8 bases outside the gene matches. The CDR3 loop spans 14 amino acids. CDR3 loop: CASCRDRGWETQYF. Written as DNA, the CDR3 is TGTGCCAGCTGCCGGGACAGGGGTTGGGAGACCCAGTACTTC.

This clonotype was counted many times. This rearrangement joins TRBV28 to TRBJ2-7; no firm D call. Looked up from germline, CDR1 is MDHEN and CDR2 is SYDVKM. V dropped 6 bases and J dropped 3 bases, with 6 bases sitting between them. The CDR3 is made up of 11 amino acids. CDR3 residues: CASSFIYEQYF. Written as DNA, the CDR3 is TGTGCCAGCAGCTTTATCTACGAGCAGTACTTC.

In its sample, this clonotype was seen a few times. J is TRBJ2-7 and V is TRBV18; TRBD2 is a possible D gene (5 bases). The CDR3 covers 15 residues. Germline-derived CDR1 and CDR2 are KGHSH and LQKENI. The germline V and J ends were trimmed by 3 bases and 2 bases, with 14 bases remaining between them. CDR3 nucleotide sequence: TGTGCCAGCTCACCCAGAGACTATCTTCCCTACGAGCAGTACTTC. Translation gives CASSPRDYLPYEQYF.

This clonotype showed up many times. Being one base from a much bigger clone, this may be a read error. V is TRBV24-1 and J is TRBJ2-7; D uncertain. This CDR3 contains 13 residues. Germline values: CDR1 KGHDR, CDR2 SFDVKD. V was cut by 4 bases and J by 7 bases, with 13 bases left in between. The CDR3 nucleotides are TGTGCCACCAGTGAGGGCCCTCTCTGGGAGCAGTACTTC. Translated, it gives CATSEGPLWEQYF.

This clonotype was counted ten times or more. CDR3 coding DNA: TGTGCCAGCAGTTACTCGTCCGTCACTGAAGCTTTCTTT. This codes for CASSYSSVTEAFF. The chain carries TRBV6-5 and TRBJ1-1; no clear D. Looked up from germline, CDR1 is MNHEY and CDR2 is SVGAGI. The CDR3 has 13 amino acids. V was shortened by 0 bases and J by 4 bases, with 6 bases between the two germline ends.